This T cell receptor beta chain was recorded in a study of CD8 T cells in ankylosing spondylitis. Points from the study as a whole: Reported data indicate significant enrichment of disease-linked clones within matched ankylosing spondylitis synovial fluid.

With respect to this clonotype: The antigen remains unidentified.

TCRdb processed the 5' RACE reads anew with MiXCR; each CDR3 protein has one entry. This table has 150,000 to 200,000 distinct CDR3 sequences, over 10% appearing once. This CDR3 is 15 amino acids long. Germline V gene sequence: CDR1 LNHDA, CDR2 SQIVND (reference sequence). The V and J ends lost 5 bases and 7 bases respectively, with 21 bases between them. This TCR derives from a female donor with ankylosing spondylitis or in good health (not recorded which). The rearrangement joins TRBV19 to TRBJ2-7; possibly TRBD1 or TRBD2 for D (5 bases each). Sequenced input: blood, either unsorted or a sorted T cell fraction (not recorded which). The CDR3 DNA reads TGTGCCAGTAGTTTCACCGGGACCCTCTTGAGGGAGCAGTACTTC. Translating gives CASSFTGTLLREQYF.